Presented here are 18 T cell receptor beta chains from one specimen sequenced in a study of blood T cell repertoires in COVID-19. Only in-frame clones appear in the TCRdb table, and some are missing; sequencing was by immunoSEQ multiplex PCR. The sample has about 170,000 clones, approximately 80% seen once. The sample consisted of peripheral blood. The receptors derive from a woman older than 75 with COVID-19, enrolled during active disease.

The V and J genes are TRBV3-1 (or the pseudogene TRBV3-2) and TRBJ2-1; D not resolved. V lost 4 bases to trimming and J lost 4 bases, with 5 bases between them. Germline CDR1 and CDR2: LGHDT and YNNKEL (reference sequence). The CDR3 runs to 12 residues. CDR3 in DNA: TGTGCCAGCAGCCCCTATTACAATGAGCAGTTCTTC. Its translation: CASSPYYNEQFF.

The chain couples TRBV12-3 or TRBV12-4 to TRBJ1-4, with 8 bases that match TRBD1. The CDR3 length is 13 residues. V was pared by 6 bases and J by 6 bases, with 3 bases of the junction left unmatched. This CDR3 is CASRSGGDEKLFF. CDR3 DNA sequence: TGTGCCAGCAGGTCAGGGGGCGATGAAAAACTGTTTTTT.

CDR3: CASSQGFNEKLFF. CDR3 in DNA: TGTGCCAGCAGCCAGGGCTTTAATGAAAAACTGTTTTTT. J is TRBJ1-4 and V is TRBV14; D is undetermined. V lost 3 bases and J lost 4, with 6 bases in between. The CDR3 totals 13 residues. Germline V gene sequence: CDR1 SGHDN, CDR2 FVKESK.

The chain employs TRBV6-1 and TRBJ1-4, with no clear D. The germline V gene has CDR1 MNHNS and CDR2 SASEGT. This CDR3 region has 15 residues. V dropped 2 bases and J dropped 0 bases, with 7 bases sitting between them. The CDR3 region is CASSEREPTNEKLFF. CDR3 DNA sequence: TGTGCCAGCAGTGAACGAGAACCAACTAATGAAAAACTGTTTTTT.

J is TRBJ2-1 and V is TRBV9; D is unresolved. V lost 3 bases, J lost 6 bases, and 10 bases lay in between. Germline loops: CDR1 SGDLS, CDR2 YYNGEE. CDR3 length: 13 residues. The CDR3 loop reads CASSAGPLNEQFF. The DNA of the CDR3 is TGTGCCAGCAGCGCGGGTCCTCTCAATGAGCAGTTCTTC.

The chain links TRBV5-1 to TRBJ2-2; 9 nucleotides agree with TRBD1. V was clipped by 4 bases and J by 6 bases; unmatched bases: 4. CDR3 length: 14 amino acids. The germline V gene has CDR1 SGHRS and CDR2 YFSETQ. The CDR3 reads CASSAGTGSGELFF. CDR3 coding DNA: TGCGCCAGCAGCGCCGGGACAGGGTCCGGGGAGCTGTTTTTT.

This clone has more than one count but fewer than ten. Different DNA sequences within this sample yield the same CDR3. CDR3 loop: CASSSGQGGYGYTF. The DNA of the CDR3 is TGTGCCAGCAGCTCTGGACAGGGAGGGTATGGCTACACCTTC. The V call is TRBV7-2, the J call TRBJ1-2, with 8 positions matching TRBD1. The CDR3 length is 14 residues. CDR1 and CDR2 (germline): SGHTA, FQGNSA. V was clipped by 4 bases and J by 5 bases; unmatched bases: 6.

This rearrangement joins TRBV2 to TRBJ1-4; tentative D call: TRBD1 (5 bases). Trimming stripped 10 bases from V and 5 bases from J, with 14 bases between. Germline CDR1 reads SNHLY; CDR2 reads FYNNEI. This CDR3 has 13 amino acids. The chain's CDR3 is CATQGSLNEKLFF. The CDR3 DNA reads TGTGCCACCCAGGGTTCCCTGAATGAAAAACTGTTTTTT.

The J gene is TRBJ1-1, the V gene TRBV15; a weak D match, TRBD1 (6 bases). Per the germline V gene, CDR1 is LNHNV and CDR2 is YYDKDF (reference sequence). The V end was cut by 3 bases, the J end by 7 bases, with 18 bases between. This CDR3 is built from 15 residues. The CDR3 sequence is CATSRGPVRGGEAFF. In nucleotides, the CDR3 is TGTGCCACCAGCAGGGGACCGGTACGAGGGGGTGAAGCTTTCTTT.

The chain uses TRBV6-1 and TRBJ2-6, with TRBD2 matching over 9 bases. This CDR3 has 18 amino acids. The V segment lost 3 bases and the J segment 0 bases; nucleotides outside the gene matches: 6. Germline V gene sequence: CDR1 MNHNS, CDR2 SASEGT. The CDR3 loop reads CASSDVSGRNSGANVLTF. CDR3 nucleotides: TGTGCCAGCAGTGACGTAAGCGGGAGGAACTCTGGGGCCAACGTCCTGACTTTC.

This chain links TRBV11-2 with TRBJ1-1; 7 bases match TRBD1. Per germline, CDR1 SGHAT and CDR2 FQNNGV. The V segment lost 5 bases and the J segment 8 bases; nucleotides outside the gene matches: 5. This CDR3 contains 12 residues. The chain's CDR3 is CASSPGTAEAFF. DNA for the CDR3: TGTGCCAGCAGCCCGGGGACAGCAGAAGCTTTCTTT.

This chain uses TRBV19 with TRBJ1-6; no clear D. Trimming took 7 bases from V and 9 from J, leaving 13 bases between them. Looked up from germline, CDR1 is LNHDA and CDR2 is SQIVND (reference sequence). The CDR3 is 13 amino acids. The chain's CDR3 is CASKVRAGSPLHF. CDR3 sequence (DNA): TGTGCCAGTAAGGTCCGGGCGGGTTCACCCCTCCACTTT.

The V and J genes are TRBV5-1 and TRBJ2-3; D is possibly TRBD2 (6 bases). The germline V gene has CDR1 SGHRS and CDR2 YFSETQ. The CDR3 loop spans 16 amino acids. Trimming left V 3 bases short and J 1 base short, with 15 bases between. CDR3 DNA sequence: TGCGCCAGCAGCTCCCAGCCTGGCGGGGGCACAGATACGCAGTATTTT. Translated: CASSSQPGGGTDTQYF. The variable domain in full, completed from reference TRBV5-1 and TRBJ2-3, reads KAGVTQTPRYLIKTRGQQVTLSCSPISGHRSVSWYQQTPGQGLQFLFEYFSETQRNKGNFPGRFSGRQFSNSRSEMNVSTLELGDSALYLCASSSQPGGGTDTQYFGPGTRLTVL.

The chain employs TRBV18 and TRBJ1-2; D is unresolved. V gave up 6 bases and J gave up 5 bases, with 10 bases separating them. The germline gives CDR1 KGHSH, CDR2 LQKENI. The CDR3 consists of 12 residues. The CDR3 region has the DNA TGTGCCAGCTCTCAAACGGGGTATGGCTACACCTTC. It encodes CASSQTGYGYTF.

The chain has TRBV5-1 and TRBJ2-1; D call uncertain. Per the germline V gene, CDR1 is SGHRS and CDR2 is YFSETQ. This CDR3 has 14 residues. The germline V and J ends were trimmed by 3 bases and 8 bases, with 15 bases remaining between them. The CDR3 DNA sequence: TGCGCCAGCAGCTCATTTCGCGCGGTGGATGAGCAGTTCTTC. Protein: CASSSFRAVDEQFF.

The rearrangement joins TRBV5-1 to TRBJ2-1, with TRBD2 matching over 11 bases. V lost 3 bases, J lost 6 bases, and 8 bases stayed unmatched. Germline loops: CDR1 SGHRS, CDR2 YFSETQ. This CDR3 has 16 residues. The CDR3 sequence: CASSSMPGTSGNEQFF. In nucleotides, the CDR3 is TGCGCCAGCAGCTCAATGCCCGGGACTAGCGGCAATGAGCAGTTCTTC.

The chain links TRBV3-1 (or the pseudogene TRBV3-2) to TRBJ2-4; the D gene is possibly TRBD2 (6 bases). This CDR3 has 13 amino acids. CDR1 and CDR2 (germline): LGHDT, YNNKEL (reference sequence). Deletions cut 0 bases from V and 11 bases from J, with 11 bases between. CDR3 in DNA: TGTGCCAGCAGCCAAGATCGGGGGTCTCTTCAGTACTTC. Encoded protein: CASSQDRGSLQYF.

This clone was counted many times. The V and J genes are TRBV6-5 and TRBJ1-2, with 7 positions matching TRBD1. The CDR3 is 14 residues long. Germline CDR1 MNHEY, CDR2 SVGAGI. The V gene end was trimmed by 5 bases and the J gene end by 4 bases; junction bases not matched to a gene: 7. This chain's CDR3 is CASSRGGLGYGYTF. CDR3 DNA sequence: TGTGCCAGCAGTCGAGGGGGCCTAGGCTATGGCTACACCTTC.